The 18 T cell receptor beta chains presented below share a single source sample, sequenced in a study of cytomegalovirus exposure and HLA in healthy donors. The PCR employed 60 Vbeta primers together with 13 Jbeta primers. Some clones are missing from TCRdb's copy, which holds only in-frame ones; the method was immunoSEQ multiplex PCR. The data show about 190,000 clones, around 67% seen once. The sequenced sample was PBMCs. These receptor sequences come from a woman aged 25 to 39 in good health and CMV-seropositive.

The V and J genes are TRBV27 and TRBJ2-7; D possibly corresponds to TRBD1 (6 bases). CDR1 is MNHEY and CDR2 is SMNVEV in the germline V gene (reference sequence). There are 15 residues in the CDR3. Trimming left V 4 bases short and J 1 base short, with 14 bases between. CDR3 sequence (DNA): TGTGCCAGCAGTTCGACAGGAACCCCATCCTACGAGCAGTACTTC. Translation gives CASSSTGTPSYEQYF.

The V gene is TRBV4-2, the J gene TRBJ1-2, with D possibly matching TRBD1 (6 bases). The CDR3 totals 16 residues. V lost 0 bases, J lost 3 bases, and 14 bases lay in between. The germline V gene encodes CDR1 LGHNA and CDR2 YNFKEQ. The CDR3 reads CASSQDKTGRDYGYTF. Written as DNA, the CDR3 is TGTGCCAGCAGCCAAGATAAAACAGGGAGAGACTATGGCTACACCTTC.

This clone has just a few counts. The rearrangement joins TRBV10-3 to TRBJ1-1, with TRBD1 matching 9 bases. Germline lookup yields CDR1 ENHRY and CDR2 SYGVKD. V was pared by 7 bases and J by 7 bases, with 7 bases of the junction left unmatched. The CDR3 is 13 amino acids. The CDR3 protein is CAITLGGQGEAFF. The DNA for the CDR3 is TGTGCCATCACTCTTGGGGGACAGGGTGAAGCTTTCTTT.

J is TRBJ2-2 and V is TRBV4-2, with 8 bases identical to TRBD1. Germline CDR1 and CDR2: LGHNA and YNFKEQ. The CDR3 has 18 residues. V was clipped by 4 bases and J by 2 bases; unmatched bases: 12. The CDR3: CASSRGPDRGPNTGELFF. CDR3 sequence (DNA): TGTGCCAGCAGCCGAGGACCAGACAGGGGTCCTAACACCGGGGAGCTGTTTTTT.

A single count supports this clone. The chain recombines TRBV4-1 with TRBJ2-7; the match to TRBD1 covers 7 bases. Trimming cost V 1 base and J 6 bases; bases outside gene matches: 6. Germline V gives CDR1 MGHRA, CDR2 YSYEKL. CDR3 length: 14 amino acids. This CDR3 reads CASSQVTGEREQYF. The CDR3 nucleotides read TGCGCCAGCAGCCAAGTCACAGGGGAACGCGAGCAGTACTTC.

J is TRBJ2-7 and V is TRBV29-1; D may be TRBD1 (5 bases). Germline CDR1 is SQVTM and CDR2 is ANQGSEA. Trimming took off 2 bases at V and 7 bases at J, with 9 bases between the two ends. CDR3 length: 11 residues. CDR3 DNA: TGCAGCGTTGAAACTGGGGCAGAGCAGTACTTC. The encoded protein is CSVETGAEQYF.

The chain couples TRBV25-1 to TRBJ2-1; 8 bases fit TRBD2. V was clipped by 3 bases and J by 4 bases; unmatched bases: 8. This CDR3 comprises 16 residues. Germline loops: CDR1 MGHDK, CDR2 SYGVNS. CDR3 protein: CASSEPTSGDYNEQFF. CDR3 nucleotide sequence: TGTGCCAGCAGTGAGCCTACTAGCGGAGATTACAATGAGCAGTTCTTC. The variable domain in full, completed from reference TRBV25-1 and TRBJ2-1, reads EADIYQTPRYLVIGTGKKITLECSQTMGHDKMYWYQQDPGMELHLIHYSYGVNSTEKGDLSSESTVSRIRTEHFPLTLESARPSHTSQYLCASSEPTSGDYNEQFFGPGTRLTVL.

The chain links TRBV6-1 to TRBJ2-7; D may be TRBD2 (6 bases). The CDR3 is made up of 13 amino acids. The V gene's germline CDR1 is MNHNS and CDR2 SASEGT. Trimming pared 10 bases from V and 1 base from J, leaving 14 bases between. As DNA, the CDR3 is TGTGCCACCCGGGACTTAACATCCTACGAGCAGTACTTC. It codes for CATRDLTSYEQYF.

The chain combines TRBV7-2 with TRBJ2-3; 9 nucleotides line up with TRBD2. J lost 0 bases, V lost 3 bases, and 7 bases had no gene match. This CDR3 contains 17 residues. Per germline, CDR1 SGHTA and CDR2 FQGNSA. The DNA for the CDR3 is TGTGCCAGCAGCTTTAGAAGCGGGAGGCTAAGCACAGATACGCAGTATTTT. Its protein is CASSFRSGRLSTDTQYF.

J is TRBJ2-5 and V is TRBV28; TRBD1 is a possible D gene (6 bases). The ends were cut back, 5 bases at V and 0 bases at J, with 22 bases in the middle. The CDR3 totals 18 residues. CDR1 is MDHEN and CDR2 is SYDVKM in the germline V gene. Here the CDR3 reads CASSQDRAKPWYQETQYF. The CDR3 region has the DNA TGTGCCAGCAGTCAGGACAGAGCCAAACCTTGGTACCAAGAGACCCAGTACTTC.

V is TRBV19 and J is TRBJ1-5; 11 bases line up with TRBD1. Germline V gene data show CDR1 as LNHDA and CDR2 as SQIVND (reference sequence). The V segment lost 5 bases and the J segment 2 bases; nucleotides outside the gene matches: 2. The CDR3 loop spans 15 amino acids. The chain's CDR3 is CASSGQGAGNQPQHF. The CDR3 coding sequence is TGTGCCAGTAGTGGACAGGGGGCTGGCAATCAGCCCCAGCATTTT.

The rearrangement joins TRBV27 to TRBJ2-1; 13 bases map to TRBD2. This CDR3 spans 19 amino acids. Unmatched junction bases numbered 8, after V lost 0 bases and J lost 3 bases. Germline CDR1 is MNHEY and CDR2 is SMNVEV (reference sequence). CDR3 loop: CASSLSTGLAGIRYNEQFF. The CDR3, as DNA: TGTGCCAGCAGTTTATCGACGGGACTAGCGGGGATCCGCTACAATGAGCAGTTCTTC.

The chain combines TRBV18 with TRBJ2-7, with D maybe TRBD2 (5 bases). The V gene's germline CDR1 is KGHSH and CDR2 LQKENI. CDR3 length equals 13 residues. The V end lost 3 bases, the J end lost 3 bases, and 9 bases lay between the germline ends. The CDR3 reads CASSPGLGYEQYF. In DNA, the CDR3 is TGTGCCAGCTCACCCGGACTCGGCTACGAGCAGTACTTC.

The rearrangement uses TRBV6-1 and TRBJ2-1; a possible D gene is TRBD2 (6 bases). The CDR3 is 12 residues long. Germline V gene data show CDR1 as MNHNS and CDR2 as SASEGT. The ends were cut back, 4 bases at V and 6 bases at J, with 7 bases in the middle. The CDR3 protein is CASSVRGNEQFF. The CDR3 bases are TGTGCCAGCAGTGTGCGGGGCAATGAGCAGTTCTTC.

The chain carries TRBV29-1 and TRBJ2-7; D is uncertain. The length of the CDR3 is 11 residues. Deletions cut 7 bases from V and 0 bases from J, with 7 bases between. Germline V lookup: CDR1 SQVTM, CDR2 ANQGSEA. CDR3 DNA sequence: TGCAGCGCTCACAACTCCTACGAGCAGTACTTC. Amino acids: CSAHNSYEQYF.

This sequence joins TRBV4-2 and TRBJ2-2, with D hard to call. Trimming removed 0 bases at V and 2 bases at J, with 7 bases between. Germline V gene lookup returns CDR1 LGHNA and CDR2 YNFKEQ. CDR3 length equals 15 residues. CDR3 nucleotides: TGTGCCAGCAGCCAAGAAGCTGCAAACACCGGGGAGCTGTTTTTT. Translated, it gives CASSQEAANTGELFF.

This clone was picked up one time. The J gene is TRBJ2-1, the V gene TRBV4-1; 13 bases agree with TRBD2. Trimming at V came to 0 bases and at J to 9 bases, leaving 5 bases not matched to a gene. CDR1 MGHRA and CDR2 YSYEKL come from the germline V gene. The CDR3 is 16 residues long. CDR3 sequence reads: CASSQDLTSGGGEQFF. The CDR3 nucleotides are TGCGCCAGCAGCCAAGATCTAACTAGCGGGGGGGGTGAGCAGTTCTTC.

This clone was observed a few times. V gene TRBV7-7 combines with J gene TRBJ2-1; 8 nucleotides match TRBD1. The V segment lost 5 bases and the J segment 7 bases; nucleotides outside the gene matches: 16. The CDR3 sequence is 17 residues long. Germline V CDR1 and CDR2: SSHAT, FNYEAQ (reference sequence). CDR3 sequence (DNA): TGTGCCAGCAGCGGGACAGGACCAGGAGGGAGTTCGAATGAGCAGTTCTTC. Encoded protein: CASSGTGPGGSSNEQFF.